Sequencing of this TCR beta chain was carried out in a study of blood T cell repertoires in COVID-19. Some clones are missing from TCRdb's copy, which holds only in-frame ones; the method was immunoSEQ multiplex PCR. The sample records some 100,000 clones, about 88% being singletons. The junction had 10 bases not matched to a gene; V was cut back by 3 bases and J by 0 bases. Germline loops: CDR1 LNHDA, CDR2 SQIVND (reference sequence). The CDR3 runs to 18 residues. This sequence joins TRBV19 and TRBJ2-4; 8 bases align to TRBD2. The source of this sequence is a woman aged 80 or over with active COVID-19. The sample comprised peripheral blood. As DNA, the CDR3 is TGTGCCAGTAGTATCGGCGTGGGAGCGGGGGTAGCCAAAAACATTCAGTACTTC. This gives the protein CASSIGVGAGVAKNIQYF.